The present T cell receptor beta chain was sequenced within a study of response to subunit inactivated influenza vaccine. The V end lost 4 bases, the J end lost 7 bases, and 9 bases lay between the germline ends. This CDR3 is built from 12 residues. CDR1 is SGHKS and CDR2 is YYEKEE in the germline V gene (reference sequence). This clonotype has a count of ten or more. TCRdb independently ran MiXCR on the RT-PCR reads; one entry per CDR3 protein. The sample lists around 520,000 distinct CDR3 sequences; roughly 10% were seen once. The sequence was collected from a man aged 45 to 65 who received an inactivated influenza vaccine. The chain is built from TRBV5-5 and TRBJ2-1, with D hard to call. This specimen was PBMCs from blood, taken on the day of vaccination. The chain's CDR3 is CASSQQFNEQFF. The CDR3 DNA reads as TGTGCCAGCAGCCAACAGTTTAATGAGCAGTTCTTC.